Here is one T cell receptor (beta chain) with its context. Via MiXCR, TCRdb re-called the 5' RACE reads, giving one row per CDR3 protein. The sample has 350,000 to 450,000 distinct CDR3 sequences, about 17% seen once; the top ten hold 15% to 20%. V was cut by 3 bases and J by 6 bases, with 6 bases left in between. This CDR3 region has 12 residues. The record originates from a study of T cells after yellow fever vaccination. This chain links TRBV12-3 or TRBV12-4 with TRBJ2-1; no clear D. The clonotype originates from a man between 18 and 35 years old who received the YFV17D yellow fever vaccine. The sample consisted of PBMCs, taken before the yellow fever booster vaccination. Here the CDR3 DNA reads TGTGCCAGCAGTTTCCGGCGCAATGAGCAGTTCTTC. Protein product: CASSFRRNEQFF.